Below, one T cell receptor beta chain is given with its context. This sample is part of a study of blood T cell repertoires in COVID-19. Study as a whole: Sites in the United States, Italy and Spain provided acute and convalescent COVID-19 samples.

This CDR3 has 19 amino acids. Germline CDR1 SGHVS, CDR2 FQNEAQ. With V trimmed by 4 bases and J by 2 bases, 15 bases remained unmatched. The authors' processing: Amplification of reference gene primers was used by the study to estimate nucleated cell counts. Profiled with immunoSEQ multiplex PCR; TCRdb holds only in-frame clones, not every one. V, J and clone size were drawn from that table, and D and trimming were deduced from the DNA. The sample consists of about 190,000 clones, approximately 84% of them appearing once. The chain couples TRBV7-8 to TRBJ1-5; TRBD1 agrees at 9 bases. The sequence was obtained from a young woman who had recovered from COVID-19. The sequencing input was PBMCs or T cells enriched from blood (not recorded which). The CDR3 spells CASSYPTRDREWGNQPQHF. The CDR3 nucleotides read TGTGCCAGCAGCTACCCCACCCGGGACAGGGAATGGGGCAATCAGCCCCAGCATTTT.